This T cell receptor (beta chain) derives from a study of T-cell memory formation after mild COVID-19 (dated by TCRdb to about 2021). Study-wide context: Most TCR sequence clusters were specific to one of the two donors. In two donors, T-cell clones that expanded and contracted after mild COVID-19 were followed by sequencing TCRalpha and TCRbeta repertoires longitudinally. Two young, previously healthy adult volunteers made up the cohort, one male and one female. Results the study describes overall, beyond this receptor: Contracting CD4+ clones turned up mainly in the CM and EM memory subsets, whereas EMRA was where CD8+ clones were enriched. SARS-CoV-2 specificity was not confirmed for the second-wave clones peaking on day 37. The detection of some responding clones in pre-infection memory suggests that pre-existing cross-reactive memory T cells joined the SARS-CoV-2 response. Clones that contracted from day 15 to 85 showed balanced CD4/CD8 phenotypes, whereas a second wave of clones that expanded from day 15 to 37 leaned towards CD4+. Only a couple of mild cases were covered by the study, and larger cohorts that include severe cases with pre-infection samples were considered necessary.

Trimming takes 7 bases off V and 0 bases off J; junction bases not matched to a gene: 16. CDR1 SGHVS and CDR2 FNYEAQ are derived from the germline V gene. The CDR3, cysteine through phenylalanine, is 19 amino acids long. Only the CDR3 DNA is retained, 57 bases long and in frame from the first base. Ficoll-Paque density gradient centrifugation was used to isolate PBMCs. This clonotype has just a few counts. The specificity of this receptor is unknown. Base qualities were left out, and no much larger clone turns up one base away. The run used an Illumina NovaSeq 6000. Using 5'RACE with constant-segment primers, TCRalpha and TCRbeta cDNA libraries were constructed, with sample barcodes and unique molecular identifiers added in the process. RNA was extracted from every sample with Trizol reagent. Amplification of the libraries took two PCR steps, and the second step added a second sample barcode plus Illumina TruSeq adapters. Libraries were sequenced on an Illumina NovaSeq with 2 x 150 bp paired-end reads. The authors' analysis ran thus. Demultiplexing of reads and collapsing into UMI-guided consensus sequences were performed with migec v1.2.7. Using mixcr v2.1.11, UMI consensuses were aligned to TRA and TRB V and J templates and then assembled into clonotypes. A clonotype was counted as expanded or contracted only when both edgeR and NoisET called the clonotype significant, with the noise models trained on biological replicates. For edgeR calls, the thresholds were a false discovery rate-adjusted p below 0.01 and a log2 fold-change of 1. PCA with hierarchical clustering of max-normalized trajectories of the 1000 most abundant clonotypes was used as exploratory dynamics analysis. The CD4 or CD8 phenotype of responding clones was assigned using the separately sequenced CD4+ and CD8+ repertoires. TCRdb reprocessed the public reads (quality trimming at Q25 with fastp, clone calling with MiXCR) and kept in-frame beta chains. Merged by CDR3 protein, the rows form single entries marked with the most common genes and DNA. Clone size and V and J calls follow TCRdb, not the original study. The sample profile shows under 650,000 distinct CDR3 sequences; over 15% of them were found once. The ten largest clones capture 12% of the sample.

The chain is encoded by TRBV7-6 joined to TRBJ2-1, with TRBD1 matching 9 junction bases. This sequence was found in an adult woman who had mild COVID-19 (a few samples of this study predate the infection). The sample titles of this study are shuffled in the database, so cell type and time point are left out; the donor was told from shared clones. What was sequenced was PBMCs or a T cell subset sorted from them (not recorded which). The DNA reads as follows: TGTGCCAGCACCGGGCCCCCGGGACAGGGCTACAGCTCCTACAATGAGCAGTTCTTC. This sequence encodes CASTGPPGQGYSSYNEQFF.